Listed below are T cell receptor beta chains from one sample, sequenced in a study of cytomegalovirus exposure and HLA in healthy donors. TCRdb's table, derived via immunoSEQ multiplex PCR, lists solely in-frame clones and lacks some. The sample shows under 150,000 clones, more than 70% of them seen only once. Sequencing input: PBMCs. The receptors stem from a male donor in good health and CMV-seronegative. CDR3s include the opening cysteine and the closing phenylalanine or tryptophan. Each record gives: CDR3 protein, CDR3 DNA, J gene, clone size, V gene, D gene. D genes are given only for firm matches. Size is stated for part of the rows, as once, few or many counts, or as a class when the clone is expanded.

CASSLRDRGINGYTF	TGTGCCAGCAGTTTACGGGACAGGGGTATAAATGGCTACACCTTC	TRBJ1-2	few	TRBV27	TRBD1
CATSSSWGEEKLFF	TGTGCCACCAGCAGTTCGTGGGGAGAAGAAAAACTGTTTTTT	TRBJ1-4	.	TRBV15	.
CASSLGQFGPDTQYF	TGCGCCAGCAGCTTGGGACAATTTGGGCCAGATACGCAGTATTTT	TRBJ2-3	few	TRBV5-1	.
CASSLPQAYGYTF	TGTGCCAGCAGCTTACCCCAGGCATATGGCTACACCTTC	TRBJ1-2	.	TRBV7-9	.
CASLRGAEETQYF	TGTGCCAGCCTCCGGGGGGCTGAAGAGACCCAGTACTTC	TRBJ2-5	.	TRBV5-8	.
CAWSTAYEQYF	TGTGCCTGGAGTACAGCCTACGAGCAGTACTTC	TRBJ2-7	.	TRBV30	.
CASSLVAYQAFF	TGTGCCAGCAGCTTAGTAGCTTACCAGGCTTTCTTT	TRBJ1-1	.	TRBV11-2	.
CASSPGQGYTEAFF	TGTGCCAGCAGCCCGGGACAGGGGTACACTGAAGCTTTCTTT	TRBJ1-1	.	TRBV5-4	TRBD1
CASSRQPTGVQRNSPLHF	TGTGCCAGCAGCCGACAACCTACAGGGGTACAAAGAAATTCACCCCTCCACTTT	TRBJ1-6	.	TRBV7-2	TRBD1
CASSWGTGVSYGYTF	TGTGCCAGCAGCTGGGGAACAGGGGTCTCCTATGGCTACACCTTC	TRBJ1-2	.	TRBV5-6	TRBD1
CASSEGTEGEKLFF	TGTGCCAGCAGTGAAGGAACGGAGGGTGAAAAACTGTTTTTT	TRBJ1-4	once	TRBV2	.
CAWSVRSLPHEQYF	TGTGCCTGGAGTGTACGGTCTTTGCCCCACGAGCAGTACTTC	TRBJ2-7	.	TRBV30	.
CASNYRTSDNEQFF	TGTGCCAGCAATTACAGGACTAGCGACAATGAGCAGTTCTTC	TRBJ2-1	.	TRBV2	TRBD2
CASSVGTGDGTEAFF	TGTGCCAGCAGCGTAGGAACGGGAGACGGCACTGAAGCTTTCTTT	TRBJ1-1	.	TRBV9	.
CAIETGGSDTQYF	TGTGCCATCGAGACAGGGGGATCAGATACGCAGTATTTT	TRBJ2-3	.	TRBV2	TRBD1
CASSLRGSQETQYF	TGTGCCAGCAGCTTGAGGGGGTCCCAAGAGACCCAGTACTTC	TRBJ2-5	.	TRBV7-2	.
CATSRDSTGEGIQYF	TGTGCCACCAGCAGAGATAGTACGGGGGAGGGAATTCAGTACTTC	TRBJ2-4	.	TRBV15	TRBD2
CASSHHSYNEQFF	TGCGCCAGCAGCCACCACAGTTACAATGAGCAGTTCTTC	TRBJ2-1	.	TRBV4-1	.
CASSWRTAYEQYF	TGCGCCAGCAGCTGGAGGACAGCCTACGAGCAGTACTTC	TRBJ2-7	once	TRBV5-1	.
CASSLEWGVGTEAFF	TGTGCCAGCAGCTTAGAGTGGGGAGTCGGCACTGAAGCTTTCTTT	TRBJ1-1	.	TRBV7-2	.
CASSLSRDGELFF	TGTGCCAGCAGTTTATCGAGGGACGGGGAGCTGTTTTTT	TRBJ2-2	.	TRBV27	.
CASISQFSSYEQYF	TGTGCCAGCATCAGTCAGTTTTCCTCCTACGAGCAGTACTTC	TRBJ2-7	.	TRBV6-1	.
CASGTWGRADETFF	TGTGCCAGCGGGACTTGGGGCAGGGCAGATGAAACTTTCTTT	TRBJ1-1	.	TRBV6-1	.
CASSKGHQQGNIQYF	TGTGCCAGTAGTAAGGGACACCAGCAGGGAAACATTCAGTACTTC	TRBJ2-4	.	TRBV19	.